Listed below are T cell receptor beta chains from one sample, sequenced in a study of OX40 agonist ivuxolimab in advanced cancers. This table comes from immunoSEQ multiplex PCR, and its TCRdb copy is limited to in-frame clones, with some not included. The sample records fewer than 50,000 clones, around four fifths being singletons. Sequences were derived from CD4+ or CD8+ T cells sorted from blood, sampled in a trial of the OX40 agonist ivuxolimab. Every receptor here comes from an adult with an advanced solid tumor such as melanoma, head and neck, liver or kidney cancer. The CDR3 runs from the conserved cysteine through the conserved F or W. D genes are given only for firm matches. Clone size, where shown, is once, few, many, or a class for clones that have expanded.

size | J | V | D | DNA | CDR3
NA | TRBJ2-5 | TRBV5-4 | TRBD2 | TGTGCCAGCAGCTTGCGCGGGGGGGAGACCCAGTACTTC | CASSLRGGETQYF
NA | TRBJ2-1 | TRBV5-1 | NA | TGCGCCAGCAGCTTGGTAGTAGACAATGAGCAGTTCTTC | CASSLVVDNEQFF
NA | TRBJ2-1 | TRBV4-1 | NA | TGCGCCAGCAGCCAAGGGGGGCTAGATCTTAGGAATGAGCAGTTCTTC | CASSQGGLDLRNEQFF
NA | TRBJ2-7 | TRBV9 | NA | TGTGCCAGCAGCGGTCTCAACTCCTACGAGCAGTACTTC | CASSGLNSYEQYF
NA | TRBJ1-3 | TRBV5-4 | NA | TGTGCCAGCAGCTTGGGCCTTGGGGGCTCTGGAAACACCATATATTTT | CASSLGLGGSGNTIYF
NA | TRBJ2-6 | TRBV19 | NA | TGTGCCAGTAGTCTATATCTTGCAGGGTCTGGGGCCAACGTCCTGACTTTC | CASSLYLAGSGANVLTF
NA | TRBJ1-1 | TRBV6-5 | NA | TGTGCCAGCAGTTCCCCTCCACAGGGGAACACTGAAGCTTTCTTT | CASSSPPQGNTEAFF
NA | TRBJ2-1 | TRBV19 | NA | TGTGCCAGTAGTAGGGGTAGCCGGAGCTCCTACAATGAGCAGTTCTTC | CASSRGSRSSYNEQFF
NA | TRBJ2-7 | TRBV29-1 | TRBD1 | TGCAGCGTTCCCGGACAGGCCGACTCCTACGAGCAGTACTTC | CSVPGQADSYEQYF
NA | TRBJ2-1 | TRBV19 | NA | TGTGCCAGTACCCCAAGGAGGGCCTCGTACGATGAGCAGTTCTTC | CASTPRRASYDEQFF
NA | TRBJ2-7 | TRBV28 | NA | TGTGCCAGCAGTTTATACAGCTCCTACGAGCAGTACTTC | CASSLYSSYEQYF
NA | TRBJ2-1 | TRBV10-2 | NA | TGCGCCAGCAATGGGGCCCCCTACAATGAGCAGTTCTTC | CASNGAPYNEQFF
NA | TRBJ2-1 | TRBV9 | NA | TGTGCCAGCAGCGTAGGCTTGGGAAAACATGAGCAGTTCTTC | CASSVGLGKHEQFF
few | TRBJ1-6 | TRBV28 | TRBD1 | TGTGCCAGCAGTCCCCCGGGACAGGGACATAGTAATTCACCCCTCCACTTT | CASSPPGQGHSNSPLHF
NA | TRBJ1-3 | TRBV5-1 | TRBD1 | TGCGCCAGCAGCTTGGGACAGGGGGTCAACACCATATATTTT | CASSLGQGVNTIYF
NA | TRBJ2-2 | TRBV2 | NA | TGTGCCAGCACCTTGAACGGGGAGCTGTTTTTT | CASTLNGELFF
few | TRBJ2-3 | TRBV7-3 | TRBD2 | TGTGCCAGCAGTAAGAGCGGGAGGGCAACAGATACGCAGTATTTT | CASSKSGRATDTQYF
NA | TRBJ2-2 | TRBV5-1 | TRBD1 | TGCGCCAGCAGCGCCAGGACAGGGGGTGTAGCCGGGGAGCTGTTTTTT | CASSARTGGVAGELFF
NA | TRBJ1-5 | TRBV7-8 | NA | TGTGCCAGCAGCTTAGATCCTCAGCCCCAGCATTTT | CASSLDPQPQHF
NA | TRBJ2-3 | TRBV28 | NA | TGTGCCAGCAGTCCCTTGATGGGGTATCGAACAGATACGCAGTATTTT | CASSPLMGYRTDTQYF
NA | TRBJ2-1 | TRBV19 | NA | TGTGCCAGTAGTATGGGAGGTTCCTACAATGAGCAGTTCTTC | CASSMGGSYNEQFF
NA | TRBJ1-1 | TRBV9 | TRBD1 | TGTGCCAGCAGCCAGGACAGGGGACGGACTGAAGCTTTCTTT | CASSQDRGRTEAFF
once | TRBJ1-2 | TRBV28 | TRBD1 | TGTGCCAGCCTAAGGAGGGGGCCGGACTATGGCTACACCTTC | CASLRRGPDYGYTF
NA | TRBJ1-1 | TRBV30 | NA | TGTGCCTGGAGTGACCTCGGGGGAACCACTGAAGCTTTCTTT | CAWSDLGGTTEAFF
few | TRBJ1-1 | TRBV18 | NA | TGTGCCACCGCCCACACTGAAGCTTTCTTT | CATAHTEAFF
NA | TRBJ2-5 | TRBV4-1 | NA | TGCGCCAGCAGCCAAGAAGGGGGGGGCTGGGAGACCCAGTACTTC | CASSQEGGGWETQYF
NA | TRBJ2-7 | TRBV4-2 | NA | TGTGCCAGCAGCTTGGGCAGTTTCGAGCAGTACTTC | CASSLGSFEQYF
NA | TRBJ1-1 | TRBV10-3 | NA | TGTGCCATCAGTTTGTCCGGGGTCACTGAAGCTTTCTTT | CAISLSGVTEAFF